The entry below gives a single T cell receptor (beta chain) sequence along with its context. By share, this clone ranks as medium-sized (0.01 to 0.1%). Its antigen is still unknown. No quality values exist for individual bases; no much larger clone is one base distant. Receptor libraries were prepared by the immunoSEQ multiplex PCR assay. Drawn from immuneACCESS, this table holds only the in-frame rearrangements with V and J called that TCRdb kept. Clones are partly lost; checked studies trace under half to an unresolved V gene and leave the rest unexplained. In all, the sample holds approximately 70,000 clones, and approximately 90% of those were seen once. Together, the top ten hold 0.43% of the sample. The sample belongs to a study of T cell changes during pregnancy in multiple sclerosis (dated by TCRdb to between 2018 and 2020). General notes on the study: In women with multiple sclerosis, the researchers looked at how the T cell repertoire shifted as pregnancy progressed.

This material consisted of CD4+ T cells from peripheral blood mononuclear cells, taken before pregnancy. The sequence derives from a female donor with multiple sclerosis, enrolled in a pregnancy study.

The CDR3 corresponds to CASSLRQGNSPLHF. The sequenced DNA is TGTGCCAGCAGCTTGCGGCAGGGCAATTCACCCCTCCACTTT. The chain links TRBV5-4 with TRBJ1-6; the best D guess is TRBD1, with 5 bases matching. CDR1 is given as SGHNT and CDR2 as YYREEE, both from the germline V gene (reference sequence). V loses 1 base of germline sequence and J loses 7 bases, and the interval between the two ends is 9 bases. From cysteine to phenylalanine, the CDR3 is 14 amino acids long. The retained sequence is limited to the CDR3, 42 bases, with the frame set at the first base.